This T cell receptor beta chain was retrieved from a study of beta chain features in type 1 diabetes. At the level of the study: All of the samples together had over 90 million sorted cells examined. Findings and caveats of the study: Researchers could not determine here whether HLA type influences TCRB rearrangement.

A few counts support this clone. The antigen remains undetermined. The same CDR3 is also encoded by other DNA sequences in this sample. The whole isolated RNA underwent reverse transcription, so sequencing captured expressed TCRB transcripts. Sequencing of naive, central memory and regulatory T cell samples gave an average of approximately 3.3 million reads. Assay used: immunoSEQ multiplex PCR; TCRdb lists only in-frame clones, some missing. The sample comprises around 320,000 clones, less than 15% of which are singletons, and 5.5% to 7.5% rests with the top ten. Trimming stripped 3 bases from V and 4 bases from J, with 3 bases between. Germline CDR1 is MNHNS and CDR2 is SASEGT. CDR3 length: 11 amino acids.

Material for sequencing was central memory CD4+ T cells from blood. The sequence was collected from a man under 40 in good health. V usage is TRBV6-1 and J usage is TRBJ1-2; D gene ambiguous. The CDR3 DNA reads as TGTGCCAGCAGTGAGGGCTATGGCTACACCTTC. It codes for CASSEGYGYTF.